This TCR beta chain was sequenced in a study of cytomegalovirus exposure and HLA in healthy donors. The study, taken as a whole, reports: TCR beta V- and J-gene trimming was later associated with a missense DCLRE1C variant. In a later analysis, HLA-associated beta chains showed higher expansion and lower generation probabilities than comparable chains.

With regard to this clone: Antigen unknown.

The germline V gene encodes CDR1 LNHDA and CDR2 SQIVND (reference sequence). With V trimmed by 4 bases and J by 10 bases, 10 bases remained unmatched. The CDR3 totals 14 residues. A multiplex PCR was run with 60 Vbeta primers and 13 Jbeta primers. TCRdb's table, derived via immunoSEQ multiplex PCR, lists solely in-frame clones and lacks some. Altogether over 150,000 clones are present, roughly three quarters being singletons, with the ten largest covering more than 10%. The source is a man younger than 45 in good health and CMV-seropositive. The rearrangement joins TRBV19 to TRBJ2-5; TRBD1 matches at 9 bases. The sample comprised PBMCs. The CDR3 loop reads CASSTSPGQGDQYF. CDR3 DNA sequence: TGTGCCAGTAGTACGAGCCCGGGACAGGGTGACCAGTACTTC.